The 27 T cell receptor beta chains in this list originate from one sample, sequenced in a study of blood T cell repertoires in COVID-19. The repertoire was sequenced with immunoSEQ multiplex PCR; TCRdb's copy has only in-frame clones and lacks some. The repertoire includes 250,000 to 350,000 clones, around 90% of them detected once, and roughly 2.4% sits in the top ten. The sequenced sample consisted of peripheral blood. Source of these receptors: a woman between 50 and 59 years old who had recovered from COVID-19.

This chain connects TRBV10-3 to TRBJ1-2, with D possibly TRBD1 on 5 matching bases. Deletions cut 4 bases from V and 5 bases from J, with 11 bases between. The CDR3 consists of 13 residues. The V gene's germline CDR1 is ENHRY and CDR2 SYGVKD. CDR3 amino acids: CAISGAGLYGYTF. The CDR3 coding sequence is TGTGCCATCAGTGGGGCAGGGCTATATGGCTACACCTTC.

The genes are TRBV12-3 or TRBV12-4 and TRBJ1-1; unclear D gene. This CDR3 has 13 residues. Trimming took 2 bases from V and 1 from J, leaving 5 bases between them. The CDR3: CASSLTENTEAFF. The DNA of the CDR3 is TGTGCCAGCAGTTTAACAGAGAACACTGAAGCTTTCTTT.

The chain couples TRBV30 to TRBJ1-1; 7 bases line up with TRBD1. J lost 1 base, V lost 5 bases, and 4 bases had no gene match. The V gene's germline CDR1 is GTSNPN and CDR2 SVGIG (reference sequence). This CDR3 region has 13 residues. DNA of the CDR3: TGTGCCTGGGGGACAGCCTGGAACACTGAAGCTTTCTTT. Encoded protein: CAWGTAWNTEAFF.

The chain employs TRBV28 and TRBJ2-2; the D gene is possibly TRBD2 (6 bases). The CDR3 covers 12 residues. Germline assignment: CDR1 MDHEN and CDR2 SYDVKM. The V end lost 7 bases, the J end lost 5 bases, and 8 bases lay between the germline ends. For the CDR3, the DNA is TGTGCCAGCATGAGCGGGACCGGGGAGCTGTTTTTT. Translation gives CASMSGTGELFF.

The CDR3 DNA is TGTGCCAGCAGCTCGGGACAGGAGAGGACTGAAGCTTTCTTT. Its protein is CASSSGQERTEAFF. The chain combines TRBV11-3 with TRBJ1-1; 8 nucleotides line up with TRBD1. Trimming took 4 bases from V and 5 from J; bases not matched to a gene: 6. The CDR3 has 14 amino acids. Germline V gene data show CDR1 as SGHNT and CDR2 as YENEEA.

The chain employs TRBV6-5 and TRBJ1-2; D gene unclear. V was shortened by 5 bases and J by 0 bases, with 10 bases between the two germline ends. Germline loops: CDR1 MNHEY, CDR2 SVGAGI. The CDR3 contains 14 residues. In nucleotides, the CDR3 is TGTGCCAGCAGTCGACTGAAAGCTAACTATGGCTACACCTTC. Translation: CASSRLKANYGYTF.

The J gene is TRBJ1-5, the V gene TRBV6-5, with D possibly being TRBD1 (5 bases). The germline gives CDR1 MNHEY, CDR2 SVGAGI. The CDR3 extends over 14 amino acids. V was cut by 9 bases and J by 10 bases, with 22 bases left in between. The CDR3 protein is CASMWSEGMEPQHF. The CDR3 DNA follows: TGTGCCAGTATGTGGTCGGAGGGGATGGAACCCCAGCATTTT.

V gene TRBV28 combines with J gene TRBJ1-5, with 7 bases aligning to TRBD1. With 2 bases clipped from V and 2 bases from J, the junction kept 0 bases outside the gene matches. CDR3 size: 14 residues. Germline V gives CDR1 MDHEN, CDR2 SYDVKM. The CDR3: CASSLDRGNQPQHF. The CDR3 DNA reads TGTGCCAGCAGTTTAGACAGGGGCAATCAGCCCCAGCATTTT.

This clone was recorded only once. The J gene is TRBJ2-3, the V gene TRBV3-1 (or the pseudogene TRBV3-2); D perhaps matches TRBD2 (6 bases). Trimming took 4 bases from V and 7 from J, leaving 18 bases between them. Per the germline V gene, CDR1 is LGHDT and CDR2 is YNNKEL (reference sequence). This CDR3 has 15 residues. The CDR3 is CASSPGPGSSNTQYF. CDR3 in DNA: TGTGCCAGCAGCCCCGGGCCCGGGAGTTCCAATACGCAGTATTTT.

CDR3: CASSEGSRGLGGELFF. The CDR3 DNA is TGTGCCAGTTCCGAAGGATCAAGGGGGCTTGGCGGGGAGCTGTTTTTT. The J gene is TRBJ2-2, the V gene TRBV19; 7 nucleotides agree with TRBD1. Looked up from germline, CDR1 is LNHDA and CDR2 is SQIVND (reference sequence). The junction had 16 bases not matched to a gene; V was cut back by 8 bases and J by 7 bases. There are 16 residues in the CDR3.

This sequence joins TRBV7-2 and TRBJ2-3, with a possible D match to TRBD2 (6 bases). Trimming left V 2 bases short and J 3 bases short, with 15 bases between. Germline CDR1 reads SGHTA; CDR2 reads FQGNSA. The CDR3 runs 16 residues. CDR3 sequence (DNA): TGTGCCAGCAGCTTAATGACGGGAGCGTGGACAGATACGCAGTATTTT. It yields the protein CASSLMTGAWTDTQYF.

The chain combines TRBV6-5 with TRBJ1-1; D not resolved. The CDR3 loop spans 14 amino acids. Germline assignment: CDR1 MNHEY and CDR2 SVGAGI. V lost 4 bases and J 0 bases, leaving 9 bases between the germline ends. Here the CDR3 reads CASSFPRMNTEAFF. The CDR3, as DNA: TGTGCCAGCAGTTTCCCCAGAATGAACACTGAAGCTTTCTTT.

The chain is built from TRBV18 and TRBJ1-2, with 10 nucleotides matching TRBD1. J lost 7 bases, V lost 3 bases, and 11 bases had no gene match. The germline gives CDR1 KGHSH, CDR2 LQKENI. This CDR3 spans 16 amino acids. The CDR3 here is CASSPPMTGGEGGYTF. CDR3 nucleotides: TGTGCCAGCTCACCTCCCATGACAGGGGGCGAGGGTGGCTACACCTTC.

The chain is built from TRBV30 and TRBJ2-3; perhaps TRBD1 as D (6 bases). The CDR3 sequence is 14 residues long. The V end was cut by 3 bases, the J end by 2 bases, with 12 bases between. Germline CDR1 GTSNPN, CDR2 SVGIG (reference sequence). The chain's CDR3 is CAWRIGGYTDTQYF. In DNA form, the CDR3 reads TGTGCCTGGAGGATAGGGGGATACACAGATACGCAGTATTTT.

This chain uses TRBV7-2 with TRBJ1-3; a weak D match, TRBD1 (5 bases). V lost 5 bases, J lost 4 bases, and 15 bases lay in between. Germline V gives CDR1 SGHTA, CDR2 FQGNSA. The CDR3 consists of 15 residues. The CDR3 is CASSEFQGTGNTIYF. The CDR3 nucleotides are TGTGCCAGCAGCGAATTCCAGGGTACAGGAAACACCATATATTTT.

This chain connects TRBV19 to TRBJ1-4; 9 nucleotides align to TRBD1. V lost 6 bases and J lost 0; bases outside the gene matches: 5. The CDR3 runs to 16 residues. Germline V gene lookup returns CDR1 LNHDA and CDR2 SQIVND (reference sequence). CDR3 DNA: TGTGCCAGTAGGCACAGGGGGCCCGCAACTAATGAAAAACTGTTTTTT. This sequence encodes CASRHRGPATNEKLFF.

V usage is TRBV28 and J usage is TRBJ1-2; 8 positions agree with TRBD1. The germline gives CDR1 MDHEN, CDR2 SYDVKM. The CDR3 runs to 15 residues. V lost 5 bases and J lost 2; bases outside the gene matches: 7. CDR3 residues: CASSPGQGWNYGYTF. In DNA form, the CDR3 reads TGTGCCAGCAGTCCAGGACAGGGATGGAACTATGGCTACACCTTC.

V usage is TRBV11-2 and J usage is TRBJ1-1; D gene unclear. Per germline, CDR1 SGHAT and CDR2 FQNNGV. This CDR3 has 15 amino acids. Trimming shortened V by 4 bases and J by 2 bases, and 14 bases separated the two germline ends. CDR3 DNA: TGTGCCAGCAGCTCCGCCAACATACGTAACACTGAAGCTTTCTTT. It encodes CASSSANIRNTEAFF.

V and J are TRBV9 and TRBJ1-3; weak D call: TRBD1 (5 bases). This CDR3 is built from 17 residues. Trimming removed 4 bases at V and 0 bases at J, with 17 bases between. Germline CDR1 and CDR2: SGDLS and YYNGEE. The CDR3 DNA reads as TGTGCCAGCAGCCCCCCCCTGACAGTGATCTCTGGAAACACCATATATTTT. Its translation is CASSPPLTVISGNTIYF.

The chain combines TRBV9 with TRBJ1-5, with a possible D match to TRBD1 (6 bases). The germline CDR1 and CDR2 sequences are SGDLS and YYNGEE. CDR3 length: 16 amino acids. The ends were cut back, 0 bases at V and 5 bases at J, with 15 bases in the middle. The CDR3 region has the DNA TGTGCCAGCAGCGTAGGGGGCCGGGCAGGGGATCAGCCCCAGCATTTT. It codes for CASSVGGRAGDQPQHF. The full variable domain, its missing parts supplied by reference TRBV9 and TRBJ1-5, is DSGVTQTPKHLITATGQRVTLRCSPRSGDLSVYWYQQSLDQGLQFLIQYYNGEERAKGNILERFSAQQFPDLHSELNLSSLELGDSALYFCASSVGGRAGDQPQHFGDGTRLSIL.

The CDR3: CASSLSSLTYEQYF. The CDR3 bases are TGCGCCAGCAGCTTGAGTAGCCTTACCTACGAGCAGTACTTC. The chain combines TRBV5-1 with TRBJ2-7; D remains ambiguous. The CDR3 has 14 residues. The germline V and J ends were trimmed by 1 base and 2 bases, with 10 bases remaining between them. Germline CDR1 SGHRS, CDR2 YFSETQ.

J is TRBJ1-2 and V is TRBV28; D gene unclear. Germline CDR1 reads MDHEN; CDR2 reads SYDVKM. This CDR3 region has 13 residues. Trimming shortened V by 6 bases and J by 4 bases, and 12 bases separated the two germline ends. The chain's CDR3 is CASSNSNSYGYTF. The CDR3 bases are TGTGCCAGCAGCAACAGCAACTCCTATGGCTACACCTTC.

The chain links TRBV7-8 to TRBJ2-5, with TRBD2 matching over 10 bases. Germline CDR1 reads SGHVS; CDR2 reads FQNEAQ. V lost 3 bases, J lost 4 bases, and 8 bases stayed unmatched. The CDR3 runs 16 residues. The CDR3 loop is CASSFVAGGMGETQYF. In nucleotides, the CDR3 is TGTGCCAGCAGCTTCGTAGCGGGAGGTATGGGAGAGACCCAGTACTTC.

This chain joins TRBV19 and TRBJ2-1; D is uncertain. Germline V lookup: CDR1 LNHDA, CDR2 SQIVND (reference sequence). CDR3 length: 12 residues. Trimming left V 6 bases short and J 10 bases short, with 13 bases between. CDR3 nucleotide sequence: TGTGCCAGTAGGCAACTTAGAGGCGAGCAGTTCTTC. Encoded protein: CASRQLRGEQFF.

The chain couples TRBV6-5 to TRBJ1-1, with D possibly TRBD1 on 5 matching bases. Trimming removed 3 bases from V and 1 base from J, with 15 bases in between. The CDR3 length is 16 residues. The germline V gene has CDR1 MNHEY and CDR2 SVGAGI. The CDR3 region is CASSYKLLGGNTEAFF. The CDR3 DNA is TGTGCCAGCAGTTATAAACTTCTCGGGGGGAACACTGAAGCTTTCTTT.

The chain joins TRBV25-1 to TRBJ1-6, with D unclear. Germline lookup yields CDR1 MGHDK and CDR2 SYGVNS. The CDR3 length is 12 residues. V was trimmed by 2 bases and J by 14 bases, leaving 10 bases between them. CDR3 amino acids: CASSEGAFTLHF. DNA of the CDR3: TGTGCCAGCAGTGAAGGTGCGTTCACCCTCCACTTT.

The chain is built from TRBV6-5 and TRBJ2-1; possible D gene TRBD2, 5 bases. From germline, CDR1 is MNHEY and CDR2 SVGAGI. The CDR3 consists of 13 residues. Trimming cost V 6 bases and J 3 bases, with 9 bases left between them. CDR3 protein: CASSTRDYNEQFF. The CDR3 DNA reads as TGTGCCAGCAGCACCCGGGACTACAATGAGCAGTTCTTC.